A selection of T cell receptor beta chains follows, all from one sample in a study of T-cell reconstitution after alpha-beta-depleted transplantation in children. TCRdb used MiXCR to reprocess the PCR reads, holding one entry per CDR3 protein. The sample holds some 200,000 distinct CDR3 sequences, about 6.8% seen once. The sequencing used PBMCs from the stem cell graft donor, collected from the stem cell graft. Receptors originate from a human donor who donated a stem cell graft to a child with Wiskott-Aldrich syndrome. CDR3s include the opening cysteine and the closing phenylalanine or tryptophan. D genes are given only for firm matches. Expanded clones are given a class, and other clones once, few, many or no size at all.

CDR3: CASSESGRGKTQYF
DNA: TGTGCCAGCAGTGAAAGCGGACGAGGGAAGACGCAGTATTTT
V: TRBV6-1
size: few
D: -
J: TRBJ2-3

CDR3: CASSLAMGATDTQYF
DNA: TGTGCCAGCAGCTTAGCGATGGGAGCCACAGATACGCAGTATTTT
V: TRBV7-9
size: -
D: -
J: TRBJ2-3

CDR3: CASSFNGELEAFF
DNA: TGCGCCAGCAGCTTTAACGGAGAGCTTGAAGCTTTCTTT
V: TRBV5-1
size: many
D: -
J: TRBJ1-1

CDR3: CASSPSGGEYNEQFF
DNA: TGTGCCAGCAGTCCTAGCGGGGGGGAATACAATGAGCAGTTCTTC
V: TRBV12-3/TRBV12-4
size: few
D: TRBD2
J: TRBJ2-1

CDR3: CASSDPMTGNNMQYF
DNA: TGTGCCAGCAGTGACCCGATGACAGGGAACAACATGCAGTACTTC
V: TRBV25-1
size: -
D: TRBD1
J: TRBJ2-7

CDR3: CAISEDSYNSPLHF
DNA: TGTGCCATCAGTGAGGACAGTTATAATTCACCCCTCCACTTT
V: TRBV10-3
size: many
D: -
J: TRBJ1-6

CDR3: CAWAAGTNTGELFF
DNA: TGTGCCTGGGCCGCGGGCACAAACACCGGGGAGCTGTTTTTT
V: TRBV30
size: -
D: -
J: TRBJ2-2

CDR3: CASSFTSGSGNEQFF
DNA: TGTGCCAGCAGTTTTACTAGCGGGAGCGGAAATGAGCAGTTCTTC
V: TRBV12-3/TRBV12-4
size: many
D: TRBD2
J: TRBJ2-1

CDR3: CASSIGTSQPYEQYF
DNA: TGTGCCAGCAGCATCGGGACTAGCCAGCCCTACGAGCAGTACTTC
V: TRBV7-8
size: many
D: TRBD2
J: TRBJ2-7

CDR3: CASSKTSGGTDTQYF
DNA: TGTGCCAGCAGTAAGACTAGCGGGGGAACAGATACGCAGTATTTT
V: TRBV12-3/TRBV12-4
size: many
D: TRBD2
J: TRBJ2-3

CDR3: CSARTDGNEKLFF
DNA: TGCAGTGCAAGGACGGACGGTAATGAAAAACTGTTTTTT
V: TRBV20-1
size: many
D: -
J: TRBJ1-4

CDR3: CATSDPGQGGYTF
DNA: TGTGCCACCAGTGATCCGGGACAGGGAGGCTACACCTTC
V: TRBV24-1
size: many
D: TRBD1
J: TRBJ1-2

CDR3: CASSTYRVTYGYTF
DNA: TGTGCCAGCAGTACGTACAGGGTAACTTATGGCTACACCTTC
V: TRBV6-5
size: many
D: -
J: TRBJ1-2

CDR3: CSARDPTSEAFF
DNA: TGCAGTGCTAGAGATCCCACCTCTGAAGCTTTCTTT
V: TRBV20-1
size: many
D: -
J: TRBJ1-1

CDR3: CASSLESGTGELFF
DNA: TGCGCCAGCAGCTTGGAAAGTGGTACCGGGGAGCTGTTTTTT
V: TRBV5-1
size: -
D: -
J: TRBJ2-2

CDR3: CASSQDQTSGVTYEQYF
DNA: TGTGCCAGCAGCCAAGATCAAACTAGCGGAGTCACCTACGAGCAGTACTTC
V: TRBV3-1
size: few
D: TRBD2
J: TRBJ2-7

CDR3: CASRTSADNEQFF
DNA: TGTGCCAGCAGAACTAGCGCTGATAATGAGCAGTTCTTC
V: TRBV6-1
size: many
D: TRBD2
J: TRBJ2-1

CDR3: CASRSPRTGRGEQYF
DNA: TGTGCCAGCAGATCCCCCAGGACAGGCCGAGGAGAGCAGTACTTC
V: TRBV13
size: many
D: TRBD1
J: TRBJ2-7

CDR3: CASSFGGVYGYTF
DNA: TGTGCCAGCAGCTTTGGAGGGGTCTATGGCTACACCTTC
V: TRBV7-2
size: many
D: -
J: TRBJ1-2

CDR3: CASKRTGDYSNQPQHF
DNA: TGTGCCAGCAAAAGGACAGGCGATTATAGCAATCAGCCCCAGCATTTT
V: TRBV7-9
size: -
D: TRBD1
J: TRBJ1-5

CDR3: CASHIAGLIHEQFF
DNA: TGTGCCAGCCATATAGCGGGACTGATCCATGAGCAGTTCTTC
V: TRBV7-9
size: many
D: TRBD2
J: TRBJ2-1

CDR3: CASSPLGLAGGDEQFF
DNA: TGTGCCAGCAGTCCACTTGGACTAGCGGGAGGCGATGAGCAGTTCTTC
V: TRBV27
size: medium-sized
D: TRBD2
J: TRBJ2-1

CDR3: CASSHAQGYNEQFF
DNA: TGTGCCAGCAGCCACGCGCAAGGGTACAATGAGCAGTTCTTC
V: TRBV12-3/TRBV12-4
size: many
D: -
J: TRBJ2-1

CDR3: CASSYSRPRTGMNTEAFF
DNA: TGTGCCAGCAGTTACTCGAGACCCCGGACAGGTATGAACACTGAAGCTTTCTTT
V: TRBV6-5
size: many
D: TRBD1
J: TRBJ1-1

CDR3: CSVGTQGNTGELFF
DNA: TGCAGCGTGGGGACCCAGGGGAACACCGGGGAGCTGTTTTTT
V: TRBV29-1
size: many
D: -
J: TRBJ2-2

CDR3: CASSLEAQGEDTQYF
DNA: TGTGCCAGCAGCTTAGAGGCGCAGGGGGAAGATACGCAGTATTTT
V: TRBV7-2
size: many
D: TRBD1
J: TRBJ2-3

CDR3: CASSQDNSGTGGRGNQPQHF
DNA: TGTGCCAGCAGCCAAGATAATTCGGGGACAGGGGGCAGGGGCAATCAGCCCCAGCATTTT
V: TRBV14
size: few
D: TRBD1
J: TRBJ1-5

CDR3: CASSPANTGELFF
DNA: TGTGCCAGCAGCCCTGCGAACACCGGGGAGCTGTTTTTT
V: TRBV6-6
size: many
D: -
J: TRBJ2-2

CDR3: CSASHPNQPQHF
DNA: TGCAGTGCTAGCCACCCTAATCAGCCCCAGCATTTT
V: TRBV20-1
size: many
D: -
J: TRBJ1-5

CDR3: CASSLGYTEQFF
DNA: TGCGCCAGCAGCTTGGGGTACACCGAGCAGTTCTTC
V: TRBV5-1
size: -
D: -
J: TRBJ2-1

CDR3: CASSPRTNDYEQYF
DNA: TGTGCCAGCTCCCCACGGACTAACGACTACGAGCAGTACTTC
V: TRBV18
size: -
D: -
J: TRBJ2-7

CDR3: CATHKGIDMGVNEQFF
DNA: TGTGCCACGCACAAGGGGATCGACATGGGCGTCAATGAGCAGTTCTTC
V: TRBV7-8
size: many
D: -
J: TRBJ2-1

CDR3: CSVEGWTGLPYGYTF
DNA: TGCAGCGTTGAAGGTTGGACAGGGTTACCATATGGCTACACCTTC
V: TRBV29-1
size: many
D: TRBD1
J: TRBJ1-2

CDR3: CASNPRGATEAFF
DNA: TGTGCCAGCAACCCCCGGGGGGCCACTGAAGCTTTCTTT
V: TRBV11-2
size: many
D: -
J: TRBJ1-1

CDR3: CASSPPGTSSSYEQYF
DNA: TGTGCCAGCTCACCCCCCGGGACTAGCAGCTCCTACGAGCAGTACTTC
V: TRBV18
size: few
D: TRBD2
J: TRBJ2-7

CDR3: CASSLGPGQGADSPLHF
DNA: TGTGCCAGCAGCTTAGGACCTGGACAGGGGGCTGATTCACCCCTCCACTTT
V: TRBV7-6
size: many
D: TRBD1
J: TRBJ1-6

CDR3: CSAIKAGGPYEQYF
DNA: TGCAGTGCTATCAAAGCGGGAGGGCCATACGAGCAGTACTTC
V: TRBV20-1
size: many
D: TRBD2
J: TRBJ2-7

CDR3: CASSHDTTYEQYF
DNA: TGTGCCAGCAGCCACGACACCACCTACGAGCAGTACTTC
V: TRBV3-1
size: many
D: -
J: TRBJ2-7

CDR3: CSARDQRVYTGELFF
DNA: TGCAGTGCTAGAGATCAGCGGGTGTACACCGGGGAGCTGTTTTTT
V: TRBV20-1
size: -
D: -
J: TRBJ2-2

CDR3: CASSSTTLGEKLFF
DNA: TGTGCCAGCAGCTCCACCACCCTAGGTGAAAAACTGTTTTTT
V: TRBV5-6
size: many
D: -
J: TRBJ1-4

CDR3: CSARVGGTDTQYF
DNA: TGCAGTGCTAGAGTTGGTGGCACAGATACGCAGTATTTT
V: TRBV20-1
size: many
D: -
J: TRBJ2-3